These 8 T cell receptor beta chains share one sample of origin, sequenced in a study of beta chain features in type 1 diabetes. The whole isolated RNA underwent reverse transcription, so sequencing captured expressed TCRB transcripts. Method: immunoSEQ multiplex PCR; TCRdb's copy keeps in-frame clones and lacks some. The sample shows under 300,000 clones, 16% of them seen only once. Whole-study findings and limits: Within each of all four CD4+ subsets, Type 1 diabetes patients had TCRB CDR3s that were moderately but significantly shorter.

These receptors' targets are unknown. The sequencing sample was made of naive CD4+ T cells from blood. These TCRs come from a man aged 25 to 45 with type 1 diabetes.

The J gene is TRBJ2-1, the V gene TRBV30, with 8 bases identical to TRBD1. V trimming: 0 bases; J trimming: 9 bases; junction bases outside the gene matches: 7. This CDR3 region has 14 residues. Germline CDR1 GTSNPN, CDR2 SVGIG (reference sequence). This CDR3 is CAWSVHTGGTEQFF. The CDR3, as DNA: TGTGCCTGGAGTGTACATACAGGGGGAACTGAGCAGTTCTTC.

CDR3 amino acids: CASSVTDPGELFF. In nucleotides, the CDR3 is TGTGCCAGCAGCGTAACTGACCCCGGGGAGCTGTTTTTT. The chain employs TRBV9 and TRBJ2-2, with no clear D. The CDR3 is made up of 13 amino acids. Between the trimmed V and J ends, which lost 1 base and 6 bases, there was a span of 7 bases. Germline V lookup: CDR1 SGDLS, CDR2 YYNGEE.

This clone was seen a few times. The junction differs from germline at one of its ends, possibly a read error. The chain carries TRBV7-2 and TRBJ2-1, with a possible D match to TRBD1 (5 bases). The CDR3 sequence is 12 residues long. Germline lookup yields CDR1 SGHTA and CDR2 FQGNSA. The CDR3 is CASSLVGLEWLF. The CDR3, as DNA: TGTGCCAGCAGCTTAGTGGGGCTGGAGTGGCTCTTC.

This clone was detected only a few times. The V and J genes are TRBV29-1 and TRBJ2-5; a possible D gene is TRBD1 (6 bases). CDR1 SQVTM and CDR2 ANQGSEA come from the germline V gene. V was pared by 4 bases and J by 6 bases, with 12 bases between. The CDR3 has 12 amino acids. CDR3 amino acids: CSVVVQGQTQYF. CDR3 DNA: TGCAGCGTTGTCGTACAGGGCCAGACCCAGTACTTC. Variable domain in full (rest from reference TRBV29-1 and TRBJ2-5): SAVISQKPSRDICQRGTSLTIQCQVDSQVTMMFWYRQQPGQSLTLIATANQGSEATYESGFVIDKFPISRPNLTFSTLTVSNMSPEDSSIYLCSVVVQGQTQYFGPGTRLLVL.

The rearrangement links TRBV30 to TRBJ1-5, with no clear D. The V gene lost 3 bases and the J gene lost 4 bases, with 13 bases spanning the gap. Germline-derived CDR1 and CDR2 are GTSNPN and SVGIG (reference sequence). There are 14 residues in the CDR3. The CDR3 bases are TGTGCCTGGAGGCAGGCGGCGGGAAATCAGCCCCAGCATTTT. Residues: CAWRQAAGNQPQHF.

The CDR3 DNA reads as TGTGCCAGCAGCTCCAGACAGGGGGCGAGTGAAAAACTGTTTTTT. Amino acid sequence: CASSSRQGASEKLFF. The chain employs TRBV9 and TRBJ1-4, with 10 bases aligning to TRBD1. This CDR3 comprises 15 residues. Germline CDR1 reads SGDLS; CDR2 reads YYNGEE. The V and J ends lost 4 bases and 7 bases, in that order; junction bases with no gene match: 7.

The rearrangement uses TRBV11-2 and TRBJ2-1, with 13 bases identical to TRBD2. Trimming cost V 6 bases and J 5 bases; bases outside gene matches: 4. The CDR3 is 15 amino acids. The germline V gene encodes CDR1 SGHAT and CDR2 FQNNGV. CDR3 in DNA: TGTGCCAGCAGTACACTAGCGGGAGGGCACAATGAGCAGTTCTTC. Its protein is CASSTLAGGHNEQFF. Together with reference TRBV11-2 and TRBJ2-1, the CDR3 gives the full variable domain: EAGVAQSPRYKIIEKRQSVAFWCNPISGHATLYWYQQILGQGPKLLIQFQNNGVVDDSQLPKDRFSAERLKGVDSTLKIQPAKLEDSAVYLCASSTLAGGHNEQFFGPGTRLTVL.

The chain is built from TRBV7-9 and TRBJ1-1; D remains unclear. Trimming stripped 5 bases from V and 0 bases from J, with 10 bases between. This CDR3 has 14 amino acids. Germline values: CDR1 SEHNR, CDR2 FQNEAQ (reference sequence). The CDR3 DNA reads TGTGCCAGCAGCCCGCCCCCCATGAACACTGAAGCTTTCTTT. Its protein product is CASSPPPMNTEAFF.